These 11 T cell receptor beta chains came from one sample sequenced in a study of cytomegalovirus exposure and HLA in healthy donors. The protocol was immunoSEQ multiplex PCR, while the TCRdb copy is restricted to in-frame clones and leaves out a portion. The sample contains approximately 260,000 clones, 65% to 90% of which appear only once. Material for sequencing was PBMCs. Receptors were obtained from a woman younger than 30 in good health and CMV-seronegative.

The chain has TRBV6-1 and TRBJ2-7, with 9 bases fitting TRBD2. CDR1 is MNHNS and CDR2 is SASEGT in the germline V gene. This CDR3 region has 14 residues. V shed 6 bases and J 0 bases; nucleotides not matched to a gene: 3. The CDR3 protein is CASRPSGVSYEQYF. CDR3 bases: TGTGCCAGCAGGCCTAGCGGGGTCTCCTACGAGCAGTACTTC.

The CDR3 sequence: CASSLLDRGQQSGYTF. DNA for the CDR3: TGTGCCAGCAGCCTACTGGACAGGGGACAACAGAGTGGCTACACCTTC. The V gene is TRBV7-9, the J gene TRBJ1-2; 9 nucleotides line up with TRBD1. CDR3 size: 16 residues. Germline CDR1 reads SEHNR; CDR2 reads FQNEAQ (reference sequence). Germline trimming cut 5 bases from V and 7 bases from J; bases unmatched to any gene: 14.

The J gene is TRBJ2-6, the V gene TRBV15; 8 positions agree with TRBD1. Germline-derived CDR1 and CDR2 are LNHNV and YYDKDF (reference sequence). J gave up 0 bases and V 3 bases, and 1 base lay outside the gene matches. CDR3 length: 16 amino acids. CDR3 coding DNA: TGTGCCACCAGCAGGGACAGGGCCTCTGGGGCCAACGTCCTGACTTTC. Protein product: CATSRDRASGANVLTF.

The chain recombines TRBV10-1 with TRBJ1-1; TRBD1 is a possible D gene (6 bases). This CDR3 is built from 16 residues. Germline V gene lookup returns CDR1 WNHNN and CDR2 SYGVQD (reference sequence). Trimming stripped 2 bases from V and 0 bases from J, with 13 bases between. Here the CDR3 DNA reads TGCGCCAGCAGTGAGCAGGGGCTGGTAATGAACACTGAAGCTTTCTTT. It translates to CASSEQGLVMNTEAFF.

V gene TRBV19 combines with J gene TRBJ2-2, with 9 positions matching TRBD1. The CDR3 contains 16 residues. CDR1 and CDR2 from the germline V gene are LNHDA and SQIVND (reference sequence). J gave up 8 bases and V 10 bases, and 17 bases lay outside the gene matches. The CDR3 coding sequence is TGTGCCACTGACCCCGGACAGGGGCCATGGGCTGGGGAGCTGTTTTTT. Protein sequence: CATDPGQGPWAGELFF.

Turning to this clone: A read error may produce the germline difference seen at one junction end. This chain uses TRBV7-7 with TRBJ2-5; the D is unclear. Germline V CDR1 and CDR2: SSHAT, FNYEAQ (reference sequence). The CDR3 covers 13 residues. CDR3 sequence (DNA): TGTGCTAGCAGCTTTCTTCCCGGGGAGACCCAGTACTTC. This gives the protein CASSFLPGETQYF.

The chain combines TRBV5-1 with TRBJ1-3; TRBD1 might be the D (6 bases). The length of the CDR3 is 15 residues. CDR1 and CDR2 from the germline V gene are SGHRS and YFSETQ. With 4 bases removed from V and 0 bases from J, the gap between germline ends came to 11 bases. CDR3 loop: CASSQDSRSGNTIYF. The CDR3 DNA is TGCGCCAGCAGCCAGGACAGCCGCTCTGGAAACACCATATATTTT. The whole variable domain, filled in from reference TRBV5-1 and TRBJ1-3, reads KAGVTQTPRYLIKTRGQQVTLSCSPISGHRSVSWYQQTPGQGLQFLFEYFSETQRNKGNFPGRFSGRQFSNSRSEMNVSTLELGDSALYLCASSQDSRSGNTIYFGEGSWLTVV.

The chain has TRBV19 and TRBJ2-1, with 11 positions matching TRBD2. The length of the CDR3 is 15 residues. Per the germline V gene, CDR1 is LNHDA and CDR2 is SQIVND (reference sequence). The junction had 11 bases not matched to a gene; V was cut back by 7 bases and J by 9 bases. CDR3 nucleotides: TGTGCCAGTACCAAAGTACTAGCGGGAGCAGGTGAGCAGTTCTTC. It is translated as CASTKVLAGAGEQFF. Together with reference TRBV19 and TRBJ2-1, the CDR3 gives the full variable domain: DGGITQSPKYLFRKEGQNVTLSCEQNLNHDAMYWYRQDPGQGLRLIYYSQIVNDFQKGDIAEGYSVSREKKESFPLTVTSAQKNPTAFYLCASTKVLAGAGEQFFGPGTRLTVL.

J is TRBJ2-7 and V is TRBV27; no definite D call. This CDR3 has 12 amino acids. V gave up 5 bases and J gave up 4 bases, with 9 bases separating them. Per germline, CDR1 MNHEY and CDR2 SMNVEV (reference sequence). The CDR3 protein is CASSPDGYEQYF. The CDR3 region has the DNA TGTGCCAGCAGTCCAGACGGGTACGAGCAGTACTTC.

This chain joins TRBV18 and TRBJ2-5, with TRBD1 identical over 7 bases. There are 14 residues in the CDR3. Germline V gene data show CDR1 as KGHSH and CDR2 as LQKENI. V lost 3 bases, J lost 2 bases, and 3 bases stayed unmatched. The CDR3 nucleotides are TGTGCCAGCTCACCCCGGGACAGACAAGAGACCCAGTACTTC. This translates into CASSPRDRQETQYF.

This clone came up a few times. The genes are TRBV19 and TRBJ1-2, with a weak D call TRBD1 (5 bases). There are 15 residues in the CDR3. CDR1 is LNHDA, CDR2 SQIVND, per germline (reference sequence). The V end lost 6 bases, the J end lost 0 bases, and 14 bases lay between the germline ends. CDR3 sequence reads: CASRSPLTANYGYTF. The CDR3 nucleotides are TGTGCCAGTAGGTCCCCCCTGACAGCTAACTATGGCTACACCTTC.